Presented here are 20 T cell receptor beta chains from one specimen sequenced in a study of cytomegalovirus exposure and HLA in healthy donors. The PCR contained 60 Vbeta and 13 Jbeta primers. TCRdb's copy holds only in-frame clones and misses some; the assay was immunoSEQ multiplex PCR. The sample holds about 140,000 clones, 73% seen once. Source material: PBMCs. The receptors shown here come from a woman in her thirties or forties in good health and CMV-seronegative.

Here the CDR3 reads CASNPGQGLHEQYF. In DNA form, the CDR3 reads TGTGCCAGTAATCCGGGACAGGGACTACACGAGCAGTACTTC. This chain links TRBV19 with TRBJ2-7; TRBD1 agrees at 9 bases. V shed 7 bases and J 5 bases; nucleotides not matched to a gene: 9. Germline V gene data show CDR1 as LNHDA and CDR2 as SQIVND (reference sequence). The CDR3 runs 14 residues.

The V and J genes are TRBV19 and TRBJ2-2, with no clear D. Trimming pared 7 bases from V and 5 bases from J, leaving 11 bases between. The CDR3 has 13 amino acids. Germline V gene lookup returns CDR1 LNHDA and CDR2 SQIVND (reference sequence). The CDR3 region has the DNA TGTGCCAGTATAGCTCCCCCAACCGGGGAGCTGTTTTTT. It yields the protein CASIAPPTGELFF.

This clone was detected once. The chain joins TRBV11-1 to TRBJ1-1; D is unclear. There are 11 residues in the CDR3. Germline V gene sequence: CDR1 SGHAT, CDR2 FQDESV (reference sequence). V was trimmed by 7 bases and J by 0 bases, leaving 3 bases between them. The CDR3 reads CASTLNTEAFF. CDR3 sequence (DNA): TGTGCCAGCACCTTGAACACTGAAGCTTTCTTT.

This chain links TRBV5-1 with TRBJ2-7; D is possibly TRBD2 (5 bases). The V gene lost 6 bases and the J gene lost 2 bases, with 15 bases spanning the gap. CDR3 size: 14 residues. Germline V gene sequence: CDR1 SGHRS, CDR2 YFSETQ. The CDR3, as DNA: TGCGCCAGCACATCCAGACGGGAACCCTACGAGCAGTACTTC. Its translation: CASTSRREPYEQYF. Combining the CDR3 with reference TRBV5-1 and TRBJ2-7 gives the whole variable domain KAGVTQTPRYLIKTRGQQVTLSCSPISGHRSVSWYQQTPGQGLQFLFEYFSETQRNKGNFPGRFSGRQFSNSRSEMNVSTLELGDSALYLCASTSRREPYEQYFGPGTRLTVT.

The genes are TRBV25-1 and TRBJ2-3, with TRBD1 identical over 7 bases. The V gene end was trimmed by 4 bases and the J gene end by 3 bases; junction bases not matched to a gene: 7. The germline V gene encodes CDR1 MGHDK and CDR2 SYGVNS. The CDR3 runs 15 residues. CDR3 protein: CASSASQGITDTQYF. CDR3 coding DNA: TGTGCCAGCAGTGCCTCACAGGGGATTACAGATACGCAGTATTTT.

This clone has more than one count but fewer than ten. The J gene is TRBJ1-3, the V gene TRBV6-1, with 7 bases that match TRBD1. V shed 1 base and J 1 base; nucleotides not matched to a gene: 7. Per the germline V gene, CDR1 is MNHNS and CDR2 is SASEGT. This CDR3 region has 17 residues. The CDR3, as DNA: TGTGCCAGCAGTGAAGGGACAGGCCTCCGGTCTGGAAACACCATATATTTT. Its translation: CASSEGTGLRSGNTIYF.

The chain couples TRBV2 to TRBJ2-5; 7 bases are a match to TRBD2. V lost 1 base to trimming and J lost 4 bases; unmatched junction nucleotides: 6. From germline, CDR1 is SNHLY and CDR2 FYNNEI. The CDR3 extends over 15 amino acids. CDR3 in amino acids: CASSEDVGGGETQYF. The DNA for the CDR3 is TGTGCCAGCAGTGAAGATGTTGGGGGGGGAGAGACCCAGTACTTC.

Only a few counts were recorded for this clone. This rearrangement joins TRBV2 to TRBJ1-2; the D gene is possibly TRBD1 (6 bases). Germline V lookup: CDR1 SNHLY, CDR2 FYNNEI. The CDR3 loop spans 14 amino acids. The V end was cut by 5 bases, the J end by 2 bases, with 12 bases between. The CDR3 spells CASSQRGTNYGYTF. The DNA of the CDR3 is TGTGCCAGCAGTCAGAGGGGGACGAACTATGGCTACACCTTC.

The chain combines TRBV7-9 with TRBJ2-7, with D possibly TRBD1 on 6 matching bases. CDR3 length: 12 amino acids. From germline, CDR1 is SEHNR and CDR2 FQNEAQ (reference sequence). Trimming took off 1 base at V and 6 bases at J, with 7 bases between the two ends. CDR3 protein: CASSLGGREQYV. The CDR3 DNA reads as TGTGCCAGCAGCTTAGGGGGGCGCGAGCAGTACGTC.

V usage is TRBV13 and J usage is TRBJ1-2, with TRBD1 as a possible D gene (6 bases). This CDR3 contains 16 residues. Trimming removed 0 bases at V and 3 bases at J, with 14 bases between. Per germline, CDR1 PRHDT and CDR2 FYEKMQ (reference sequence). CDR3 loop: CASSLGTQGYDYGYTF. CDR3 coding DNA: TGTGCCAGCAGCTTAGGGACGCAGGGGTATGACTATGGCTACACCTTC.

The J gene is TRBJ2-1, the V gene TRBV28, with 13 bases that match TRBD2. The CDR3 totals 16 residues. V trimming: 2 bases; J trimming: 7 bases; junction bases outside the gene matches: 5. Germline CDR1 MDHEN, CDR2 SYDVKM. The CDR3 DNA follows: TGTGCCAGCAGTTTAATGACTAGCGGGGGGCGAAATGAGCAGTTCTTC. This gives the protein CASSLMTSGGRNEQFF.

V is TRBV5-4 and J is TRBJ2-5; 10 bases align to TRBD2. The J segment lost 2 bases and the V segment lost 5 bases, leaving 18 bases of the junction unmatched. Looked up from germline, CDR1 is SGHNT and CDR2 is YYREEE (reference sequence). The CDR3 extends over 19 amino acids. The CDR3 DNA is TGTGCCAGCAGTATGCTTGGTCTAGCGGGGGCCCATTCTCAAGAGACCCAGTACTTC. As protein: CASSMLGLAGAHSQETQYF.

CDR3 protein: CASSFYSAPSTDTQYF. The CDR3 coding sequence is TGTGCCAGCAGTTTTTACTCTGCACCTAGCACAGATACGCAGTATTTT. The chain carries TRBV27 and TRBJ2-3; no reliable D call. The CDR3 covers 16 residues. Germline CDR1 reads MNHEY; CDR2 reads SMNVEV (reference sequence). Trimming removed 3 bases from V and 0 bases from J, with 13 bases in between.

CDR3 nucleotides: TGTGCCAGCAGCTTTGGAGGACTAGATAAAGAGACCCAGTACTTC. It translates to CASSFGGLDKETQYF. V gene TRBV7-9 combines with J gene TRBJ2-5; TRBD2 aligns across 7 bases. Trimming took 3 bases from V and 3 from J; bases not matched to a gene: 7. Looked up from germline, CDR1 is SEHNR and CDR2 is FQNEAQ (reference sequence). The CDR3 spans 15 residues. Full variable domain (missing parts from reference TRBV7-9 and TRBJ2-5): DTGVSQNPRHKITKRGQNVTFRCDPISEHNRLYWYRQTLGQGPEFLTYFQNEAQLEKSRLLSDRFSAERPKGSFSTLEIQRTEQGDSAMYLCASSFGGLDKETQYFGPGTRLLVL.

This clone was observed many times. This rearrangement joins TRBV6-5 to TRBJ1-4; a weak D match, TRBD1 (5 bases). The ends were cut back, 4 bases at V and 0 bases at J, with 6 bases in the middle. Germline values: CDR1 MNHEY, CDR2 SVGAGI. The CDR3 covers 14 residues. This chain's CDR3 is CASSSGSTNEKLFF. As DNA, the CDR3 is TGTGCCAGCAGTTCAGGGTCAACTAATGAAAAACTGTTTTTT.

The V call is TRBV7-2, the J call TRBJ2-1; 16 bases are a match to TRBD2. V shed 4 bases and J 0 bases; nucleotides not matched to a gene: 3. Per the germline V gene, CDR1 is SGHTA and CDR2 is FQGNSA. The CDR3 extends over 18 amino acids. The CDR3 DNA sequence: TGTGCCAGCAGCTGGGGGACTAGCGGGGGGGCCTCCTACAATGAGCAGTTCTTC. Translated, it gives CASSWGTSGGASYNEQFF.

This chain uses TRBV19 with TRBJ1-5, with TRBD1 matching 9 bases. V lost 7 bases, J lost 7 bases, and 5 bases stayed unmatched. Germline V gene sequence: CDR1 LNHDA, CDR2 SQIVND (reference sequence). CDR3 length: 13 residues. The CDR3 protein is CASIGTGRQPQHF. CDR3 DNA: TGTGCCAGTATCGGGACAGGGAGGCAGCCCCAGCATTTT.

This chain links TRBV6-1 with TRBJ2-4; D unclear. This CDR3 contains 14 residues. V lost 1 base, J lost 0 bases, and 4 bases lay in between. Germline CDR1 and CDR2: MNHNS and SASEGT. The CDR3 loop is CASSEGLAKNIQYF. The CDR3 DNA sequence: TGTGCCAGCAGTGAAGGACTAGCCAAAAACATTCAGTACTTC.

This clone was seen more than once but under ten times. V usage is TRBV5-6 and J usage is TRBJ1-5; D might be TRBD1 (6 bases). CDR1 is SGHDT and CDR2 is YYEEEE in the germline V gene. V was shortened by 4 bases and J by 5 bases, with 22 bases between the two germline ends. The CDR3 is made up of 17 amino acids. CDR3 amino acids: CASSGGQGYGLDQPQHF. The CDR3 nucleotides are TGTGCCAGCAGCGGTGGGCAGGGGTACGGTCTAGATCAGCCCCAGCATTTT.

V and J are TRBV7-9 and TRBJ2-3; TRBD1 aligns across 8 bases. V gave up 1 base and J gave up 0 bases; unmatched junction bases: 3. The V gene's germline CDR1 is SEHNR and CDR2 FQNEAQ (reference sequence). The CDR3 loop spans 16 amino acids. CDR3: CASSLGDRQSTDTQYF. The DNA of the CDR3 is TGTGCCAGCAGCTTAGGGGACAGGCAAAGCACAGATACGCAGTATTTT.